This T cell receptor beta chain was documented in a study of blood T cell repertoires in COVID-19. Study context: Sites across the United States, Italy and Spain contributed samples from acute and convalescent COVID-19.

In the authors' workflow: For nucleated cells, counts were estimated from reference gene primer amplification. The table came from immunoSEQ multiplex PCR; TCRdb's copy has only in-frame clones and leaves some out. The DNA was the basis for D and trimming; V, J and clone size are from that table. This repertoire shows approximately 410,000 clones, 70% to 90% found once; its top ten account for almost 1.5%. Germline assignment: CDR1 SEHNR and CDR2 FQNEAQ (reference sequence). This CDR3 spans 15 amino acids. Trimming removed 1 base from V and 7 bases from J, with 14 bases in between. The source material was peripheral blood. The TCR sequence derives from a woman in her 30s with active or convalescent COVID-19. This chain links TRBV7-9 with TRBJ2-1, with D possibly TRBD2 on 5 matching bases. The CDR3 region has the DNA TGTGCCAGCAGCTTAGAAGCCCTTTGGAGGAATGAGCAGTTCTTC. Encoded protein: CASSLEALWRNEQFF.